The clone carrying this T cell receptor (beta chain) came up once. The data stem from a study of blood T cell repertoires in COVID-19. Across the study: The United States, Italy and Spain supplied acute and convalescent COVID-19 samples. The cDNA or gDNA used as material had been derived from T cells, B-cell-depleted T cells, or PBMCs.

Original methodology: Researchers report that nucleated cell counts were estimated from reference gene primer amplification. The method was immunoSEQ multiplex PCR; TCRdb's version includes in-frame clones alone and lacks a portion of them. V and J calls and clone size are copied from that table; D and trimming were computed from the DNA. Seen here are fewer than 100,000 clones, around 90% observed once, and the top ten hold 4.5%. The CDR3 runs to 14 residues. This chain connects TRBV7-5 to TRBJ2-7; the table calls TRBD1, which could not be checked here. TRBV7-5 is a recognized pseudogene. The receptor was derived from a man in his 70s with acute or convalescent COVID-19. Sequenced sample: peripheral blood. CDR3 amino acids: CVRSRGQGKGEQYV. The CDR3 nucleotides are TGTGTCAGAAGCCGGGGACAGGGTAAAGGCGAGCAGTACGTC.